The sequence of this T cell receptor beta chain was determined in a study of Graves' ophthalmopathy and Graves' hyperthyroidism. The study amplified TCR beta CDR3 regions using RNA transcripts. HTBI-primed RT-PCR formed the first round, and a multiplex PCR formed the second. TCRdb passed the multiplex PCR reads through MiXCR, listing each CDR3 protein once. Among about 400,000 distinct CDR3 sequences, around 19% were seen once, and the ten largest hold 1.6%. Study-wide results and limits: Among expanded thyroid clonotypes above 0.001 frequency, most also occurred in blood. With 70.59% sensitivity and approximately 72% specificity, the model predicted ophthalmopathy progression.

With a duration under 3 months, ophthalmopathy in the donors showed moderate-to-severe activity, CAS ≥3 and NOSPECS ≥4. PBMCs came from more than 8 ml of fresh peripheral blood. This clonotype has ten or more counts. Its cognate antigen is unknown. Trimming shortened V by 4 bases and J by 15 bases, and 10 bases separated the two germline ends. Looked up from germline, CDR1 is SNHLY and CDR2 is FYNNEI. This CDR3 region has 11 residues. The material sequenced was peripheral blood. The V and J genes are TRBV2 and TRBJ1-6, with D maybe TRBD1 (6 bases). The source of this sequence is a woman aged 18 to 35 with Graves' ophthalmopathy. DNA for the CDR3: TGTGCCAGCAGTGCCCGACAGGACCTCCACTTT. This gives the protein CASSARQDLHF.